Below, 18 T cell receptor beta chains from the same sample are listed, as sequenced in a study of blood T cell repertoires in COVID-19. Some clones are missing from TCRdb's copy, which holds only in-frame ones; the method was immunoSEQ multiplex PCR. Of more than 20,000 clones listed, 90% are singletons. The material sequenced was peripheral blood. Source of these receptors: a woman aged 55-69 years with active COVID-19.

Only a few counts were recorded for this clone. The rearrangement uses TRBV6-2 or TRBV6-3 and TRBJ2-3; 10 nucleotides align to TRBD2. The CDR3 is 17 residues long. The V gene end was trimmed by 0 bases and the J gene end by 7 bases; junction bases not matched to a gene: 10. Germline V gives CDR1 MNHEY, CDR2 SVGEGT. CDR3 sequence: CASSYSPSGSRVNTQYF. The CDR3 DNA reads TGTGCCAGCAGTTACTCGCCTAGCGGGAGCCGGGTGAATACGCAGTATTTT.

The rearrangement uses TRBV11-2 and TRBJ2-7; 10 bases line up with TRBD1. There are 17 residues in the CDR3. Looked up from germline, CDR1 is SGHAT and CDR2 is FQNNGV. V gave up 1 base and J gave up 0 bases; unmatched junction bases: 6. The CDR3 protein is CASSLGKTGGSSYEQYF. The DNA for the CDR3 is TGTGCCAGCAGCTTAGGGAAGACAGGGGGCAGCTCCTACGAGCAGTACTTC.

This clone was observed once. The J gene is TRBJ1-1, the V gene TRBV28; 7 bases match TRBD1. V shed 6 bases, J shed 0 bases, and the junction held 7 bases outside the gene matches. CDR3 size: 15 residues. Germline assignment: CDR1 MDHEN and CDR2 SYDVKM. The CDR3 nucleotides are TGTGCCAGCAGCCAGATTGACAGGGTGAACACTGAAGCTTTCTTT. Its translation is CASSQIDRVNTEAFF.

The chain has TRBV29-1 and TRBJ1-1; TRBD1 aligns across 7 bases. Germline V lookup: CDR1 SQVTM, CDR2 ANQGSEA. The CDR3 is made up of 15 amino acids. Trimming cost V 2 bases and J 3 bases; bases outside gene matches: 9. CDR3 nucleotide sequence: TGCAGCGTTGAAAGAAGCGGGCAGGGGGACACTGAAGCTTTCTTT. Translation: CSVERSGQGDTEAFF.

The chain employs TRBV3-1 (or the pseudogene TRBV3-2) and TRBJ1-2; D is undetermined. Per the germline V gene, CDR1 is LGHDT and CDR2 is YNNKEL (reference sequence). CDR3 size: 13 residues. V was clipped by 1 base and J by 2 bases, with 5 bases between them. CDR3 sequence (DNA): TGTGCCAGCAGCCAAGGGGCCAACTATGGCTACACCTTC. This encodes CASSQGANYGYTF.

The CDR3 here is CAWGDYPPRWEQYF. CDR3 nucleotide sequence: TGTGCCTGGGGGGACTACCCTCCCCGGTGGGAGCAGTACTTC. J is TRBJ2-7 and V is TRBV30; TRBD2 agrees at 7 bases. The CDR3 loop spans 14 amino acids. With V trimmed by 5 bases and J by 7 bases, 14 bases remained unmatched. The germline gives CDR1 GTSNPN, CDR2 SVGIG (reference sequence).

The count of this clone is one. The chain joins TRBV19 to TRBJ2-1; 9 positions agree with TRBD2. V gave up 2 bases and J gave up 7 bases; unmatched junction bases: 6. Per the germline V gene, CDR1 is LNHDA and CDR2 is SQIVND (reference sequence). The CDR3 is 15 amino acids. CDR3 in amino acids: CASSIIAGEINEQFF. As DNA, the CDR3 is TGTGCCAGTAGTATAATAGCGGGAGAAATAAATGAGCAGTTCTTC.

The chain carries TRBV5-4 and TRBJ2-5; 10 nucleotides agree with TRBD2. CDR3 length: 17 amino acids. With 0 bases clipped from V and 2 bases from J, the junction kept 7 bases outside the gene matches. Germline CDR1 is SGHNT and CDR2 is YYREEE (reference sequence). CDR3 DNA sequence: TGTGCCAGCAGCTTGGCTGGAGCGGGAGGGAGACAAGAGACCCAGTACTTC. As protein: CASSLAGAGGRQETQYF.

The gene calls are TRBV10-3 and TRBJ2-3, with D possibly TRBD1 on 5 matching bases. V lost 6 bases to trimming and J lost 2 bases, with 12 bases between them. The CDR3 covers 14 residues. Germline-derived CDR1 and CDR2 are ENHRY and SYGVKD. CDR3 sequence reads: CAIRPTGNTDTQYF. The CDR3 nucleotides are TGTGCCATCAGACCTACAGGAAACACAGATACGCAGTATTTT.

The chain couples TRBV28 to TRBJ2-7; 12 nucleotides line up with TRBD1. V trimming: 6 bases; J trimming: 6 bases; junction bases outside the gene matches: 9. The CDR3 extends over 15 amino acids. The germline V gene encodes CDR1 MDHEN and CDR2 SYDVKM. The CDR3 spells CASSSPGQGAVEQYF. The CDR3, as DNA: TGTGCCAGCAGCTCGCCGGGACAGGGGGCGGTCGAGCAGTACTTC.

The DNA for the CDR3 is TGTGCCAGCAGCCCGGGAGGGGATACGCAGTATTTT. Its protein is CASSPGGDTQYF. V gene TRBV5-4 combines with J gene TRBJ2-3; 8 positions agree with TRBD2. Germline trimming cut 4 bases from V and 6 bases from J; bases unmatched to any gene: 1. The CDR3 length is 12 residues. Looked up from germline, CDR1 is SGHNT and CDR2 is YYREEE (reference sequence).

The chain is built from TRBV3-1 (or the pseudogene TRBV3-2) and TRBJ2-3, with D possibly being TRBD1 (6 bases). The CDR3 is 17 amino acids. Germline CDR1 LGHDT, CDR2 YNNKEL (reference sequence). Trimming removed 0 bases from V and 1 base from J, with 14 bases in between. Here the CDR3 reads CASSQDVAGAGTDTQYF. CDR3 bases: TGTGCCAGCAGCCAAGACGTGGCAGGGGCTGGCACAGATACGCAGTATTTT.

The chain employs TRBV28 and TRBJ2-1, with 9 bases aligning to TRBD1. J gave up 7 bases and V 6 bases, and 4 bases lay outside the gene matches. Germline CDR1 and CDR2: MDHEN and SYDVKM. This CDR3 spans 13 amino acids. The CDR3 DNA reads TGTGCCAGCAGGCCGACAGGGGGAAATGAGCAGTTCTTC. Its translation is CASRPTGGNEQFF.

The chain links TRBV28 to TRBJ2-7, with 14 positions matching TRBD2. CDR1 is MDHEN, CDR2 SYDVKM, per germline. CDR3 length: 20 residues. The J segment lost 4 bases and the V segment lost 5 bases, leaving 19 bases of the junction unmatched. CDR3 in amino acids: CASSEGAGLAGGARLYEQYF. In DNA, the CDR3 is TGTGCCAGCAGTGAGGGGGCAGGACTAGCGGGAGGTGCCCGGCTTTACGAGCAGTACTTC.

The chain is built from TRBV27 and TRBJ1-3; unclear D gene. Germline V gives CDR1 MNHEY, CDR2 SMNVEV (reference sequence). There are 16 residues in the CDR3. Deletions cut 2 bases from V and 7 bases from J, with 18 bases between. The DNA of the CDR3 is TGTGCCAGCAGTTTAGAGTCTTGGAGATATCGGAACACCATATATTTT. This translates into CASSLESWRYRNTIYF.

V and J are TRBV2 and TRBJ2-1; D might be TRBD2 (6 bases). Germline V CDR1 and CDR2: SNHLY, FYNNEI. Trimming took 2 bases from V and 9 from J, leaving 11 bases between them. CDR3 length: 13 residues. As DNA, the CDR3 is TGTGCCAGCAGTGAAAGGACGGAGGGTGAGCAGTTCTTC. Encoded protein: CASSERTEGEQFF.

The V call is TRBV6-1, the J call TRBJ2-5, with D perhaps matching TRBD2 (5 bases). The CDR3 has 16 amino acids. V was shortened by 4 bases and J by 2 bases, with 17 bases between the two germline ends. The germline V gene encodes CDR1 MNHNS and CDR2 SASEGT. The CDR3: CASSALSGLKQETQYF. CDR3 nucleotides: TGTGCCAGCAGTGCACTATCAGGACTTAAGCAAGAGACCCAGTACTTC.

This chain joins TRBV30 and TRBJ2-6; no definite D call. This CDR3 comprises 12 residues. From germline, CDR1 is GTSNPN and CDR2 SVGIG (reference sequence). The germline V and J ends were trimmed by 6 bases and 2 bases, with 5 bases remaining between them. The CDR3 is CACVAGANVLTF. The CDR3 DNA sequence: TGTGCCTGCGTAGCTGGGGCCAACGTCCTGACTTTC.